Presented here are 18 T cell receptor beta chains from one specimen sequenced in a study of T-cell reconstitution after alpha-beta-depleted transplantation in children. Unique molecular identifiers were incorporated when the TCRbeta library was constructed. TCRdb re-derived calls from the PCR reads in MiXCR, one entry per CDR3 protein. Among about 340,000 distinct CDR3 sequences listed, roughly 14% were seen once. Material: PBMCs, obtained from the stem cell graft. These receptors were collected from a human donor who donated a stem cell graft to a child with Fanconi anemia.

This clonotype was seen a handful of times. The rearrangement links TRBV5-1 to TRBJ1-4, with a weak D call TRBD1 (5 bases). This CDR3 has 14 amino acids. Germline V gives CDR1 SGHRS, CDR2 YFSETQ. The V and J ends lost 4 bases and 11 bases respectively, with 18 bases between them. The CDR3 region is CASSPTGTVSKLFF. For the CDR3, the DNA is TGCGCCAGCAGCCCCACAGGAACGGTATCGAAACTGTTTTTT.

This clonotype has ten or more counts. The genes are TRBV6-1 and TRBJ1-1, with 9 positions matching TRBD1. The CDR3 contains 13 residues. CDR1 and CDR2 (germline): MNHNS, SASEGT. J gave up 1 base and V 6 bases, and 0 bases lay outside the gene matches. The CDR3 reads CASRDRGNTEAFF. The CDR3 bases are TGTGCCAGCAGGGACAGGGGGAACACTGAAGCTTTCTTT.

This clonotype was recorded at least ten times. The chain is built from TRBV20-1 and TRBJ2-5; 11 positions match TRBD1. The CDR3 runs 14 residues. The germline V gene encodes CDR1 DFQATT and CDR2 SNEGSKA (reference sequence). This chain's CDR3 is CSLLRDRGTETQYF. In nucleotides, the CDR3 is TGCAGCCTACTTCGGGACAGGGGGACAGAGACCCAGTACTTC.

This CDR3 reads CASSLAGAMYNEQFF. Here the CDR3 DNA reads TGTGCCAGCAGCTTAGCGGGGGCGATGTACAATGAGCAGTTCTTC. The rearrangement uses TRBV7-2 and TRBJ2-1, with D possibly TRBD1 on 6 matching bases. Between the trimmed V and J ends, which lost 0 bases and 4 bases, there was a span of 10 bases. The CDR3 is 15 residues long. CDR1 is SGHTA, CDR2 FQGNSA, per germline.

The chain joins TRBV6-1 to TRBJ1-3, with a tentative D call TRBD1 (5 bases). Trimming removed 8 bases from V and 3 bases from J, with 11 bases in between. Germline CDR1 reads MNHNS; CDR2 reads SASEGT. The CDR3 has 13 residues. DNA for the CDR3: TGTGCCAGCGGCCCGGGGGTTGGAAACACCATATATTTT. It is translated as CASGPGVGNTIYF.

This clonotype was found many times. The chain links TRBV3-1 to TRBJ2-2; D not certain. Germline loops: CDR1 LGHDT, CDR2 YNNKEL (reference sequence). The germline V and J ends were trimmed by 4 bases and 1 base, with 10 bases remaining between them. This CDR3 contains 15 residues. CDR3 in DNA: TGTGCCAGCAGCCGATCGACTGTGAACACCGGGGAGCTGTTTTTT. Its translation: CASSRSTVNTGELFF.

This clonotype showed up many times. The chain uses TRBV6-6 and TRBJ1-6; D ambiguous. Per germline, CDR1 MNHNY and CDR2 SVGAGI (reference sequence). The CDR3 totals 13 residues. V dropped 2 bases and J dropped 9 bases, with 8 bases sitting between them. The CDR3 bases are TGTGCCAGCAGTTACAATTGGGTTTCACCCCTCCACTTT. This translates into CASSYNWVSPLHF.

The chain recombines TRBV7-2 with TRBJ1-5; possibly TRBD1 for D (6 bases). The CDR3 is made up of 14 amino acids. Germline assignment: CDR1 SGHTA and CDR2 FQGNSA. V was clipped by 3 bases and J by 8 bases, with 14 bases between them. CDR3 coding DNA: TGTGCCAGCAGCTTGTGGGGGGCAGGGGAGCCCCAGCATTTT. As protein: CASSLWGAGEPQHF. The whole variable domain, filled in from reference TRBV7-2 and TRBJ1-5, reads GAGVSQSPSNKVTEKGKDVELRCDPISGHTALYWYRQSLGQGLEFLIYFQGNSAPDKSGLPSDRFSAERTGGSVSTLTIQRTQQEDSAVYLCASSLWGAGEPQHFGDGTRLSIL.

This sequence joins TRBV12-3 or TRBV12-4 and TRBJ2-7; TRBD2 matches 9 bases. This CDR3 has 14 residues. J gave up 6 bases and V 2 bases, and 5 bases lay outside the gene matches. The DNA of the CDR3 is TGTGCCAGCAGTTTAAACCCGACTAGCGGCGAGCAGTACTTC. It translates to CASSLNPTSGEQYF.

The chain employs TRBV20-1 and TRBJ2-1, with 7 bases fitting TRBD2. Germline V lookup: CDR1 DFQATT, CDR2 SNEGSKA (reference sequence). Germline trimming cut 1 base from V and 1 base from J; bases unmatched to any gene: 4. This CDR3 spans 15 amino acids. The CDR3 sequence is CSARGGTTSYNEQFF. The CDR3 DNA reads as TGCAGTGCTAGAGGCGGGACTACGTCCTACAATGAGCAGTTCTTC.

This clonotype was seen many times. CDR3 sequence: CSARQGRIQYF. The CDR3 DNA follows: TGCAGCGCTCGACAGGGAAGAATTCAGTACTTC. The chain uses TRBV29-1 and TRBJ2-4, with 7 bases that match TRBD1. The CDR3 is 11 residues long. J was trimmed by 10 bases and V by 7 bases; bases with no gene match: 7. Germline V gene lookup returns CDR1 SQVTM and CDR2 ANQGSEA.

This clonotype was observed many times. The chain has TRBV15 and TRBJ2-1; 7 bases map to TRBD1. Germline V gene lookup returns CDR1 LNHNV and CDR2 YYDKDF (reference sequence). V shed 4 bases and J 7 bases; nucleotides not matched to a gene: 10. The CDR3 contains 15 residues. CDR3 loop: CATSTHRGIVNEQFF. Written as DNA, the CDR3 is TGTGCCACCAGCACTCACAGGGGAATTGTGAATGAGCAGTTCTTC.

This clonotype was detected many times. V gene TRBV29-1 combines with J gene TRBJ2-1; TRBD2 matches 11 bases. The germline gives CDR1 SQVTM, CDR2 ANQGSEA. This CDR3 is built from 15 residues. V lost 5 bases, J lost 5 bases, and 8 bases stayed unmatched. The CDR3 nucleotides are TGCAGCGTTTCCGTAGCGGGGGGGCCCCACAATGAGCAGTTCTTC. As protein: CSVSVAGGPHNEQFF.

This clonotype was observed a handful of times. This sequence joins TRBV4-3 and TRBJ2-2; no definite D call. Germline V gene data show CDR1 as LGHNA and CDR2 as YSLEER. The CDR3 consists of 14 residues. V dropped 4 bases and J dropped 4 bases, with 10 bases sitting between them. The CDR3 here is CASSLRAATGELFF. The CDR3 DNA reads TGCGCCAGCAGCCTCCGGGCTGCCACCGGGGAGCTGTTTTTT.

In this sample, this clonotype turned up a few times. V is TRBV12-3 or TRBV12-4 and J is TRBJ1-1, with unresolved D. The CDR3 has 14 amino acids. Trimming pared 5 bases from V and 1 base from J, leaving 11 bases between. CDR3 loop: CASSNRLENTEAFF. The CDR3 DNA sequence: TGTGCCAGCAGTAATAGACTGGAGAACACTGAAGCTTTCTTT.

This clonotype came up a few times. This chain joins TRBV12-3 or TRBV12-4 and TRBJ1-2; D uncertain. This CDR3 contains 15 residues. Trimming removed 4 bases at V and 0 bases at J, with 12 bases between. This chain's CDR3 is CASSSPGFSNYGYTF. The CDR3 DNA reads as TGTGCCAGCAGTTCTCCGGGATTTTCTAACTATGGCTACACCTTC.

This clonotype has at least ten counts. This chain joins TRBV2 and TRBJ1-4, with TRBD1 matching over 8 bases. This CDR3 has 11 amino acids. CDR1 is SNHLY, CDR2 FYNNEI, per germline. Losses at the gene ends were 11 bases for V and 8 bases for J; bases not matched to a gene: 4. The CDR3 loop reads CAGRQGEKLFF. The CDR3 DNA reads as TGTGCCGGCCGACAGGGGGAAAAACTGTTTTTT.

V gene TRBV11-2 combines with J gene TRBJ1-1; tentative D call: TRBD1 (5 bases). The CDR3 totals 15 residues. V was pared by 4 bases and J by 0 bases, with 12 bases between. Per germline, CDR1 SGHAT and CDR2 FQNNGV. Here the CDR3 DNA reads TGTGCCAGCAGCTCCATGGGGGTTATGAACACTGAAGCTTTCTTT. It translates to CASSSMGVMNTEAFF.